This T cell receptor (beta chain) was found in a study of blood T cell repertoires in COVID-19. In the study overall: The study drew acute and convalescent COVID-19 samples from the United States, Italy and Spain. Nucleic acid was either cDNA or gDNA, and it came from T cells, B-cell-depleted T cells, or PBMCs.

Original data processing: Scientists estimated how many nucleated cells there were by amplifying reference gene primers. Using immunoSEQ multiplex PCR, the repertoire was profiled, and TCRdb retains in-frame clones only, with some absent. The D gene and trimming were derived from the DNA, and the V and J assignments and clone size from that table. The table lists about 67,000 clones, about nine tenths of them singletons. The V gene's germline CDR1 is MNHEY and CDR2 SVGAGI. The CDR3 is 12 residues long. V was pared by 7 bases and J by 5 bases, with 9 bases between. This rearrangement joins TRBV6-5 to TRBJ2-1; TRBD1 is a possible D gene (5 bases). The sequence derives from a man in his fifties or sixties with active COVID-19. The sequencing sample was made of peripheral blood. In nucleotides, the CDR3 is TGTGCCAGCAACAGGCTGAACAATGAGCAGTTCTTC. It is translated as CASNRLNNEQFF.